This TCR beta chain was obtained from a study of blood T cell repertoires in COVID-19. Across the study: Samples representing acute and convalescent COVID-19 were sourced from the United States, Italy and Spain. Sample material is recorded as cDNA or gDNA derived from T cells, B-cell-depleted T cells, or PBMCs.

Per the original methods: Estimation of nucleated cell counts was performed using reference gene primer amplification. Profiled with immunoSEQ multiplex PCR; TCRdb holds only in-frame clones, not every one. Clonal size and the V and J genes are those of that table, whereas D and trimming came from the DNA. The profile shows some 300,000 clones, approximately 90% of them singletons. Germline V gives CDR1 SEHNR, CDR2 FQNEAQ (reference sequence). This CDR3 is built from 15 residues. V was clipped by 3 bases and J by 4 bases; unmatched bases: 7. This clone has just one count. The rearrangement uses TRBV7-9 and TRBJ2-3; 7 bases map to TRBD1. This TCR came from a young woman who had recovered from COVID-19. The specimen sequenced was peripheral blood. The CDR3: CASSFRQGSADTQYF. The CDR3 bases are TGTGCCAGCAGCTTTAGACAGGGCTCGGCAGATACGCAGTATTTT.